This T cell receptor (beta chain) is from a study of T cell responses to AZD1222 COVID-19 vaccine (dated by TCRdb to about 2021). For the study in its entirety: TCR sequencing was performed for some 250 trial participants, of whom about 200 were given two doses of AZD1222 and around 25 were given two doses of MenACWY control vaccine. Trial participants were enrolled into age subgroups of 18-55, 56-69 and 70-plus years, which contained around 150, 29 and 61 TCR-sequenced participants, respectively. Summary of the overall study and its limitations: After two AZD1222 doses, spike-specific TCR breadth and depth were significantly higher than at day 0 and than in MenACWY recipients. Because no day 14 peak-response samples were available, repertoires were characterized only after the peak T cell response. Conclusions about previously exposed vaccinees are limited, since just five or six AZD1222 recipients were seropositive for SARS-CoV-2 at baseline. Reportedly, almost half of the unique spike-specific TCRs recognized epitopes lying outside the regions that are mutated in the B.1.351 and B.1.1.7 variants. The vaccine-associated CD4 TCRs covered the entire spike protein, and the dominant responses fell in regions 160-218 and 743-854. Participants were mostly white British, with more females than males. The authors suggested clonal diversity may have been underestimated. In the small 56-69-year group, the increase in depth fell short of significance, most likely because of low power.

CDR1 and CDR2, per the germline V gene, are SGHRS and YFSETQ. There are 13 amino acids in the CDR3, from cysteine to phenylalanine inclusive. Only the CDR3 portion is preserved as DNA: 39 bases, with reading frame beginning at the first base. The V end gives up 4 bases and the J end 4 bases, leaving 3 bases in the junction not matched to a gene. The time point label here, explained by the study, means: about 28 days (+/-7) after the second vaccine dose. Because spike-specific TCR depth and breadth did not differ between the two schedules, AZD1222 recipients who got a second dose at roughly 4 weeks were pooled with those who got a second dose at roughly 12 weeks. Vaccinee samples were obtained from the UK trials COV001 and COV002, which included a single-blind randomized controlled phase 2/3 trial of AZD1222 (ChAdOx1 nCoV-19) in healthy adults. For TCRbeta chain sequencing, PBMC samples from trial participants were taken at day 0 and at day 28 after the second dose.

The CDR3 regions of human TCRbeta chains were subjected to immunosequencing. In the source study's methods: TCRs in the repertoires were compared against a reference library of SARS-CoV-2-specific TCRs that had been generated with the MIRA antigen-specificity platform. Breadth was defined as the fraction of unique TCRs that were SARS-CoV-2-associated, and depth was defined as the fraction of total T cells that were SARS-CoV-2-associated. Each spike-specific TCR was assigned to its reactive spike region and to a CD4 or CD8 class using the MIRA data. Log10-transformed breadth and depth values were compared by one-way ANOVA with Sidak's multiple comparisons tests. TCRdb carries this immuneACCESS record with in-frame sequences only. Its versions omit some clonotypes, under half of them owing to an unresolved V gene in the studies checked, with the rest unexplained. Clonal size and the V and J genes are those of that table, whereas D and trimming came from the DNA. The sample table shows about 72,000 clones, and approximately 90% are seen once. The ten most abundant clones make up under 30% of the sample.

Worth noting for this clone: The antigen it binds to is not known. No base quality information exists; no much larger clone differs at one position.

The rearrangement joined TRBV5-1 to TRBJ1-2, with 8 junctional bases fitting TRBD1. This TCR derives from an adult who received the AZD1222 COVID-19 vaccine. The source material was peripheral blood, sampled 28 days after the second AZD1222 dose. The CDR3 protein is CASSVDRAYGYTF. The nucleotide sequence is TGCGCCAGCAGCGTGGACAGGGCCTATGGCTACACCTTC.